A selection of T cell receptor beta chains follows, all from one sample in a study of CD8 T cells in ankylosing spondylitis. TCRdb re-called the 5' RACE reads through MiXCR, storing one row per CDR3 protein. This sample has around 390,000 distinct CDR3 sequences; 20% to 25% occur once, and the top ten carry 15% to 20%. Sample: blood, either unsorted or a sorted T cell fraction (not recorded which). These receptors all stem from a male donor with ankylosing spondylitis. Both conserved end residues are part of each CDR3. D genes are given only for firm matches. Clone sizes are given selectively: once, few, many, or a class where the clone is expanded.

clone_size	v_call	j_call	d_call	cdr3_nt	cdr3_aa
NA	TRBV6-2/TRBV6-3	TRBJ2-5	NA	TGTGCCAGCAGACGCTTCTCCGGGGCCCAAGAGACCCAGTACTTC	CASRRFSGAQETQYF
NA	TRBV4-3	TRBJ2-5	NA	TGCGCCAGCAGCCAAGATCTCGGCAGCCAAGAGACCCAGTACTTC	CASSQDLGSQETQYF
few	TRBV5-1	TRBJ2-7	TRBD1	TGCGCCAGCACTCCCTACCCCACAGGGGGTAGCTCCTACGAGCAGTACTTC	CASTPYPTGGSSYEQYF
NA	TRBV5-1	TRBJ2-2	NA	TGCGCCAGCAGCTTCCACAGGGCCCCCACCGGGGAGCTGTTTTTT	CASSFHRAPTGELFF
NA	TRBV4-2	TRBJ2-3	TRBD1	TGTGCCAGCAGCCAAAGACAGGGGGCCGCAGATACGCAGTATTTT	CASSQRQGAADTQYF
NA	TRBV12-3/TRBV12-4	TRBJ2-3	TRBD2	TGTGCCAGCAGTTTTGAGGGACTACCCCGCGATACGCAGTATTTT	CASSFEGLPRDTQYF
few	TRBV10-3	TRBJ1-5	TRBD1	TGTGCCATCAGTGAAACAGGGGCTCAGCCCCAGCATTTT	CAISETGAQPQHF
few	TRBV5-6	TRBJ2-7	TRBD2	TGTGCCAGCAGCTTGGCTGCCAGCGGGAGCTCCTACGAGCAGTACTTC	CASSLAASGSSYEQYF
few	TRBV11-2	TRBJ2-1	TRBD2	TGTGCCAGCAGCCCTGTAAGGGTCCTAGCGGGAGGGCCACGATCCTACAATGAGCAGTTCTTC	CASSPVRVLAGGPRSYNEQFF
NA	TRBV5-1	TRBJ2-7	NA	TGCGCCAGCAGCTTGGTTGCCCGGCGGCTCGAGCAGTACTTC	CASSLVARRLEQYF
NA	TRBV4-1	TRBJ2-3	NA	TGCGCCAGCAGCCAAGCACCCAAGGGGGTCAACCTGGCAGATACGCAGTATTTT	CASSQAPKGVNLADTQYF
NA	TRBV12-3/TRBV12-4	TRBJ2-3	TRBD2	TGTGCCAGCAGTTTACTAGCGGGCACAGATACGCAGTATTTT	CASSLLAGTDTQYF
few	TRBV20-1	TRBJ1-3	NA	TGCAGTGCTCTAGAATCTGGAAACACCATATATTTT	CSALESGNTIYF
NA	TRBV12-3/TRBV12-4	TRBJ1-2	NA	TGTGCCAGCAGTTTGCAGGAGCTTCTCTATGGCTACACCTTC	CASSLQELLYGYTF
NA	TRBV12-3/TRBV12-4	TRBJ1-1	TRBD1	TGTGCCAGCAGGGGACAGATGAACACTGAAGCTTTCTTT	CASRGQMNTEAFF
NA	TRBV7-6	TRBJ2-5	NA	TGTGCCAGCAGCTTAGTTTCGAGTAGTGGGGAGACCCAGTACTTC	CASSLVSSSGETQYF
few	TRBV3-1	TRBJ2-7	TRBD1	TGTGCCAGCAGCCCCCGGACAGGACAATTCTACGAGCAGTACTTC	CASSPRTGQFYEQYF
NA	TRBV9	TRBJ2-4	TRBD2	TGTGCCAGCAGGAAGACTAGCGGGAGGGGTCTAGCCAAAAACATTCAGTACTTC	CASRKTSGRGLAKNIQYF
few	TRBV27	TRBJ2-1	NA	TGTGCCAGCAGTTTATTCAGCGGACCGCCAGGGGAGCAGTTCTTC	CASSLFSGPPGEQFF
NA	TRBV20-1	TRBJ2-5	TRBD2	TGCAGTGCTAGAGGACTAGCCGGAGAGACCCAGTACTTC	CSARGLAGETQYF
NA	TRBV29-1	TRBJ2-7	TRBD1	TGCAGCGTAGCCGGGACAGAGACTTCCTACGAGCAGTACTTC	CSVAGTETSYEQYF
NA	TRBV18	TRBJ1-1	TRBD1	TGTGCCAGCTCACCACGCAGGGGGCTTCGTCTGGACACTGAAGCTTTCTTT	CASSPRRGLRLDTEAFF
NA	TRBV2	TRBJ2-5	NA	TGTGCCAGCAGTGACGGGACAGAGACCCAGTACTTC	CASSDGTETQYF
few	TRBV6-2/TRBV6-3	TRBJ1-1	TRBD1	TGTGCCAGCAGCAGGGACAGGGAAGCTTTCTTT	CASSRDREAFF